A selection of T cell receptor beta chains follows, all from one sample in a study of blood T cell repertoires in COVID-19. Method: immunoSEQ multiplex PCR; TCRdb's copy keeps in-frame clones and lacks some. Here the sample spans just under 150,000 clones, about 87% being singletons. What was sequenced was peripheral blood. These receptors were obtained from a man aged 50-60 years who had recovered from COVID-19. The CDR3 runs from the conserved cysteine through the conserved F or W. A D gene is named only where the DNA matches it firmly. The size entry is marked missing in some rows and otherwise reads once, few, many or a size class.

V	size	D	J	DNA	CDR3
TRBV2	once	NA	TRBJ1-1	TGTGCCAGCAGTGCTGACACCGCTGAAGCTTTCTTT	CASSADTAEAFF
TRBV6-5	NA	TRBD1	TRBJ1-2	TGTGCCAGCAGTTCTCGGACAGGGGGCGCTGGCTATGGCTACACCTTC	CASSSRTGGAGYGYTF
TRBV19	few	NA	TRBJ1-2	TGTGCCAGTAGTAACTACGGATCCCTCATCGACTATGGCTACACCTTC	CASSNYGSLIDYGYTF
TRBV2	NA	TRBD1	TRBJ1-2	TGTGCCAGCAGTTTCCTAGGACAGGGCTCCTGGTCTGGCTATGGCTACACCTTC	CASSFLGQGSWSGYGYTF
TRBV30	NA	NA	TRBJ1-3	TGTGCCTGGAGTGTACTTGGAGCCATATATTTT	CAWSVLGAIYF
TRBV9	NA	NA	TRBJ2-3	TGTGCCAGCAGCGTAGAGAAGGGGAGGGATACGCAGTATTTT	CASSVEKGRDTQYF
TRBV19	NA	NA	TRBJ1-6	TGTGCCAGTAGTATTCACCCGAAGGGAGCGAATTCACCCCTCCACTTT	CASSIHPKGANSPLHF
TRBV5-6	NA	NA	TRBJ2-7	TGTGCCAGCAGCTTTCTTCAGGGAACCTACGAGCAGTACTTC	CASSFLQGTYEQYF
TRBV9	NA	TRBD1	TRBJ2-3	TGTGCCAGCAGCGCCCGGGACAGACCAAGCACAGATACGCAGTATTTT	CASSARDRPSTDTQYF
TRBV4-3	NA	TRBD2	TRBJ2-5	TGCGCCAGCAGCCAAGCCCGCGGGGGGGCCCGGGAGACCCAGTACTTC	CASSQARGGARETQYF
TRBV7-2	NA	TRBD1	TRBJ2-5	TGTGCCAGCAGCGCCGGACAGGGTTGGGAGACCCAGTACTTC	CASSAGQGWETQYF
TRBV6-6	few	TRBD1	TRBJ1-5	TGTGCCAGCAGTCCCACCGGGACAGGAATCGGAGGTAGCAATCAGCCCCAGCATTTT	CASSPTGTGIGGSNQPQHF
TRBV19	NA	NA	TRBJ1-3	TGTGCCAGTAGTTTTGGAGGGTCTGCTGGAAACACCATATATTTT	CASSFGGSAGNTIYF
TRBV6-4	many	NA	TRBJ2-3	TGTGCCAGCAGTGTAGGAGTCACTGTCACAGATACGCAGTATTTT	CASSVGVTVTDTQYF
TRBV5-1	NA	TRBD1	TRBJ2-7	TGCGCCAGCAGCTCCCGGGACAGGGGGCTTTCCTACGAGCAGTACTTC	CASSSRDRGLSYEQYF
TRBV7-7	NA	NA	TRBJ2-7	TGTGCTAGCAGTCGTGACAGGCTAGACGAGCAGTACTTC	CASSRDRLDEQYF
TRBV28	once	NA	TRBJ1-1	TGTGCCAGCAGTTTTAGTCAGGGGTGGCGGAACACTGAAGCTTTCTTT	CASSFSQGWRNTEAFF
TRBV6-5	NA	TRBD1	TRBJ1-1	TGTGCCAGCAGGGACAGGGGAAGAAGTAACACTGAAGCTTTCTTT	CASRDRGRSNTEAFF
TRBV5-6	NA	TRBD1	TRBJ2-1	TGTGCCAGCAGCTTGGGGGGACAGGGGACAAATGAGCAGTTCTTC	CASSLGGQGTNEQFF
TRBV4-3	NA	NA	TRBJ1-2	TGCGCCAGCAGCCAAGATGGTAGGGGAGGCTATGGCTACACCTTC	CASSQDGRGGYGYTF
TRBV2	NA	NA	TRBJ1-1	TGTGCCAGCGCGCAGGGTTTAAACACTGAAGCTTTCTTT	CASAQGLNTEAFF
TRBV14	NA	NA	TRBJ1-1	TGTGCCAGCAGCCAAGATTGGCGGGGCGCGGACACTGAAGCTTTCTTT	CASSQDWRGADTEAFF
TRBV5-1	NA	TRBD1	TRBJ2-3	TGCGCCAGCAGCTTTTGGGACAGGGTCGCAGATACGCAGTATTTT	CASSFWDRVADTQYF
TRBV6-2/TRBV6-3	once	NA	TRBJ1-1	TGTGCCAGCAGTTACCGTCCCCGTCCTCTAGCTGAAGCTTTCTTT	CASSYRPRPLAEAFF
TRBV6-5	NA	TRBD1	TRBJ2-5	TGTGCCAGCAGTCCCCGGGACAGGGGTGGGGAGACCCAGTACTTC	CASSPRDRGGETQYF
TRBV19	NA	NA	TRBJ1-1	TGTGCCAGTAGTTCAGATGGGGGGGTCACTGAAGCTTTCTTT	CASSSDGGVTEAFF
TRBV9	NA	NA	TRBJ1-2	TGTGCCAGCAGCCAAGGACAGTTTAACTATGGCTACACCTTC	CASSQGQFNYGYTF
TRBV5-4	NA	TRBD1	TRBJ2-1	TGTGCCAGCAGCTTAAGTCAGGGGGCGAACAATGAGCAGTTCTTC	CASSLSQGANNEQFF
TRBV6-5	NA	TRBD1	TRBJ1-1	TGTGCCAGCAGTTACTCGACTCAGGGGGACACTGAAGCTTTCTTT	CASSYSTQGDTEAFF